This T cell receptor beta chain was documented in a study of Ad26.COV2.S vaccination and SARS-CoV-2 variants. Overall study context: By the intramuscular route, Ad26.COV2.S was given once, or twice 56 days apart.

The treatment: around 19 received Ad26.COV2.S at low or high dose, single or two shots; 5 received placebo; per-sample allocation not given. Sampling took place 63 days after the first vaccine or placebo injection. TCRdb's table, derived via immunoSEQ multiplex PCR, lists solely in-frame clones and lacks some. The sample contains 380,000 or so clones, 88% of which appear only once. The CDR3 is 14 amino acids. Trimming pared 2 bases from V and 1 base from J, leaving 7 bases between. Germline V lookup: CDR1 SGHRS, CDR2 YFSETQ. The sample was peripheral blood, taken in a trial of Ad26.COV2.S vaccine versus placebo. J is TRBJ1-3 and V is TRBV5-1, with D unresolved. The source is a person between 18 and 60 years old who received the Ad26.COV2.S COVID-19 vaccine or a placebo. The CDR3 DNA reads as TGCGCCAGCAGCTTACAGACTTCTGGAAACACCATATATTTT. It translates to CASSLQTSGNTIYF.